This T cell receptor (beta chain) was identified in a study of blood T cell repertoires in COVID-19. Measured with immunoSEQ multiplex PCR; TCRdb has only the in-frame clones, and not every one. The sample holds 25,000 to 35,000 clones, about four fifths seen once. After removal of 0 bases from V and 7 bases from J, the junction contained 7 bases not matched to a gene. CDR1 and CDR2 from the germline V gene are SGDLS and YYNGEE. The length of the CDR3 is 15 residues. The source is a woman aged 80 or older with acute or convalescent COVID-19. V gene TRBV9 combines with J gene TRBJ2-7, with 10 bases aligning to TRBD1. Sequencing input: peripheral blood. In nucleotides, the CDR3 is TGTGCCAGCAGCGTAGCTGAATGGACAGGGGGAGAGCAGTACTTC. Its translation is CASSVAEWTGGEQYF.